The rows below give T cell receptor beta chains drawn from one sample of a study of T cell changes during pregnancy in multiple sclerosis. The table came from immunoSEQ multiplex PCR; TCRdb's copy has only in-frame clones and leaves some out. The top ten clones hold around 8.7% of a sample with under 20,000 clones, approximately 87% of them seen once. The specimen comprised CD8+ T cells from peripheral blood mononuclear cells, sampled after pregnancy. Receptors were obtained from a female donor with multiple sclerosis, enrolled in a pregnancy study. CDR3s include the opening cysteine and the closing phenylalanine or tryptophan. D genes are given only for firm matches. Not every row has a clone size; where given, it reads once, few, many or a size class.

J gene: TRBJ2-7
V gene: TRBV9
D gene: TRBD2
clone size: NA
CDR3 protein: CASSVGRANYEQYF
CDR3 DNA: TGTGCCAGCAGCGTCGGGAGGGCAAACTACGAGCAGTACTTC

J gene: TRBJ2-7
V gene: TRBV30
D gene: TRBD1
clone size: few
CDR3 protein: CAWSPGQGYEQYF
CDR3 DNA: TGTGCCTGGAGTCCGGGACAGGGGTACGAGCAGTACTTC

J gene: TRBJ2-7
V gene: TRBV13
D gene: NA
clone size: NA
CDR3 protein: CASSSTSYTYEQYF
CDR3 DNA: TGTGCCAGCAGCTCGACTAGTTACACCTACGAGCAGTACTTC

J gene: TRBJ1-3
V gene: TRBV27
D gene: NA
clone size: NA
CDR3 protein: CASSLNRGHPTIYF
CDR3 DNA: TGTGCCAGCAGTCTAAACCGCGGACACCCCACCATATATTTT

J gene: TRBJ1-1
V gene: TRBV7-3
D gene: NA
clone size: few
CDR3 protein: CASSLEDRSNTEAFF
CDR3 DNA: TGTGCCAGCAGCCTTGAGGACAGATCGAACACTGAAGCTTTCTTT

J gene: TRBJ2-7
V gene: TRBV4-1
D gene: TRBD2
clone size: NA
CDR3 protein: CASSQEGGAGTYEQYF
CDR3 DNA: TGCGCCAGCAGCCAAGAAGGCGGAGCGGGGACCTACGAGCAGTACTTC

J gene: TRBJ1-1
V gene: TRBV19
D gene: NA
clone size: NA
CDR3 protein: CASSTDTEAFF
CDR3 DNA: TGTGCCAGTAGTACCGACACTGAAGCTTTCTTT

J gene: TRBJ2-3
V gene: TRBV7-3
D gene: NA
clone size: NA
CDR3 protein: CASSLAVGGTDTQYF
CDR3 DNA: TGTGCCAGCAGCTTAGCCGTCGGAGGGACAGATACGCAGTATTTT

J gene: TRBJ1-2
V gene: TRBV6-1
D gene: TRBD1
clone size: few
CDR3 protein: CASSPGQENYGYTF
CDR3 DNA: TGTGCCAGCAGTCCGGGACAGGAAAACTATGGCTACACCTTC

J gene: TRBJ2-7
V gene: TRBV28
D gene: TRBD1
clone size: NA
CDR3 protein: CASSPPGTVEQYF
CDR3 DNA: TGTGCCAGCAGCCCCCCCGGGACAGTCGAGCAGTACTTC

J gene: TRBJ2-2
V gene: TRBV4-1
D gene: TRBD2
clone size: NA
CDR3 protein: CASSQGGGKNTGELFF
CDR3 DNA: TGCGCCAGCAGCCAAGGGGGGGGTAAGAACACCGGGGAGCTGTTTTTT

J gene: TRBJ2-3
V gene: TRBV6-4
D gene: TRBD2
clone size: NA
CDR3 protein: CASSDSTSGGADTQYF
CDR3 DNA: TGTGCCAGCAGTGACTCGACTAGCGGGGGGGCAGATACGCAGTATTTT

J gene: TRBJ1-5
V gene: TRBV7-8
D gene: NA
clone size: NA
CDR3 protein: CASSFDTGQGNQPQHF
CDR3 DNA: TGTGCCAGCAGCTTTGACACCGGGCAGGGGAATCAGCCCCAGCATTTT

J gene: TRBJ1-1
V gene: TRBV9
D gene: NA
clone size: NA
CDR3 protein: CASSSGQMNTEAFF
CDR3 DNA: TGTGCCAGCAGCTCCGGACAGATGAACACTGAAGCTTTCTTT

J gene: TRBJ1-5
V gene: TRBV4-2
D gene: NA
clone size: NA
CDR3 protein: CASSQDNNQPQHF
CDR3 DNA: TGTGCCAGCAGCCAAGATAATAATCAGCCCCAGCATTTT

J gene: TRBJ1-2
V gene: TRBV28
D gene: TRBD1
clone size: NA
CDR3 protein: CASSPLTGGNYGYTF
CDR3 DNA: TGTGCCAGCAGTCCCCTGACAGGGGGTAACTATGGCTACACCTTC

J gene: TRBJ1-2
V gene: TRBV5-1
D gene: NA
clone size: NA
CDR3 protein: CASSLETGDGHTF
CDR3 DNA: TGCGCCAGCAGCTTGGAGACGGGGGATGGCCACACCTTC

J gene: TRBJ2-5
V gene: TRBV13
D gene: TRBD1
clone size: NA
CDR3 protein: CASSSRDRAPETQYF
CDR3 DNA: TGTGCCAGCAGCTCCCGGGACAGGGCGCCGGAGACCCAGTACTTC

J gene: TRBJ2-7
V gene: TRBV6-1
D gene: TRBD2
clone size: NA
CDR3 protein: CASSESSGGGYEQYF
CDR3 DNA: TGTGCCAGCAGTGAAAGTAGCGGGGGGGGCTACGAGCAGTACTTC

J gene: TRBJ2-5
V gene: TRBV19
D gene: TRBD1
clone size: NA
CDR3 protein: CASSSDREETQYF
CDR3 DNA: TGTGCCAGTAGTTCGGACAGGGAAGAGACCCAGTACTTC

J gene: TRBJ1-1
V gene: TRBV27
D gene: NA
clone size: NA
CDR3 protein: CASSYRNTEAFF
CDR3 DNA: TGTGCCAGCAGTTACAGGAACACTGAAGCTTTCTTT

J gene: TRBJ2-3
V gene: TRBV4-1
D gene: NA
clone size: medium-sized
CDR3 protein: CASSQDIGSTDTQYF
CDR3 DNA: TGCGCCAGCAGCCAAGATATCGGGAGTACTGATACGCAGTATTTT